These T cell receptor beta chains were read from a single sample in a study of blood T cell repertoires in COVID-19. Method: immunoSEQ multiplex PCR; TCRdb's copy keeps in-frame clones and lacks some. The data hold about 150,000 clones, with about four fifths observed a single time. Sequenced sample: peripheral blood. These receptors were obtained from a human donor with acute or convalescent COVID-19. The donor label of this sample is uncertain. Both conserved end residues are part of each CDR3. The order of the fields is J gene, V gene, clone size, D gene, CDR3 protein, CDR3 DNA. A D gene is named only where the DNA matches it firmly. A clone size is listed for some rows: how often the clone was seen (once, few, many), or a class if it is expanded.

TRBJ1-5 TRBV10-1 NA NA CASSESTGHPSFRAVQPQHF TGCGCCAGCAGTGAGTCGACGGGACATCCGTCATTTAGGGCAGTTCAGCCCCAGCATTTT
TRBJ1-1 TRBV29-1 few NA CSVDLGPGTEAFF TGCAGCGTTGATCTTGGTCCTGGGACAGAAGCTTTCTTT
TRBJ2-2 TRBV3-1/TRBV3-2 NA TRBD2 CASSQERGDRTGELFF TGTGCCAGCAGCCAAGAACGGGGGGACCGCACCGGGGAGCTGTTTTTT
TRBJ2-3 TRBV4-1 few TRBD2 CASSQGRTSGGPDTQYF TGCGCCAGCAGCCAAGGTCGTACTAGCGGGGGTCCGGATACGCAGTATTTT
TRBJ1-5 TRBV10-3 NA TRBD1 CAISEATGEQPQHF TGTGCCATCAGTGAGGCGACAGGGGAACAGCCCCAGCATTTT
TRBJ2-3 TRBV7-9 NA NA CASSAGRGTDTQYF TGTGCCAGCAGCGCAGGCAGGGGCACAGATACGCAGTATTTT
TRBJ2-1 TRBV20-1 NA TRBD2 CSASVAGDSLEFF TGCAGTGCTAGTGTCGCGGGGGACTCTTTGGAGTTCTTC
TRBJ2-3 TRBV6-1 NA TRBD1 CASSERGLSTDTQYF TGTGCCAGCAGTGAAAGGGGGCTGAGCACAGATACGCAGTATTTT
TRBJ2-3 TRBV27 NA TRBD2 CASSLSWSGGLLGDTQYF TGTGCCAGCAGTTTATCATGGAGCGGGGGGTTGCTCGGAGATACGCAGTATTTT
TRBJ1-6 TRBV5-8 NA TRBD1 CASSARQGWNSPLHF TGTGCCAGCAGCGCCCGACAGGGGTGGAATTCACCCCTCCACTTT
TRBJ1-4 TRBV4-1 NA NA CASSPGRREGKLFF TGCGCCAGCAGCCCAGGGAGGCGGGAGGGAAAACTGTTTTTT
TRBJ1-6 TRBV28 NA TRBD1 CASSPRTGSNSPLHF TGTGCCAGCAGTCCCCGGACAGGGTCTAATTCACCCCTCCACTTT
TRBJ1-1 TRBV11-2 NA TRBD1 CASVPLGQGTTEAFF TGTGCCAGCGTACCCCTGGGACAGGGAACCACTGAAGCTTTCTTT
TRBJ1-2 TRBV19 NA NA CATRTNPGIQVGGYTF TGTGCCACCCGCACTAATCCGGGTATCCAAGTGGGTGGCTACACCTTC
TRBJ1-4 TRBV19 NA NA CASTYRTVGPGSTNEKLFF TGTGCCAGCACTTACCGGACTGTCGGTCCTGGGTCAACTAATGAAAAACTGTTTTTT
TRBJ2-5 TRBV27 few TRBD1 CASRRQGVGKTQYF TGTGCCAGCAGAAGACAGGGGGTCGGGAAGACCCAGTACTTC
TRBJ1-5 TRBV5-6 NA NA CASSSKGKGWDNQPQHF TGTGCCAGCAGCTCAAAGGGGAAGGGTTGGGACAATCAGCCCCAGCATTTT
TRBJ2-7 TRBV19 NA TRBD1 CASSPQTGRGEQYF TGTGCCAGTAGTCCTCAGACAGGGAGAGGCGAGCAGTACTTC
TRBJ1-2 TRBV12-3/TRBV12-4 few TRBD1 CASTRGQNYGYTF TGTGCCAGCACCCGGGGACAGAACTATGGCTACACCTTC
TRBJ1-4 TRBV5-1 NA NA CASSPSLSGNEKLFF TGCGCCAGCAGCCCTTCTCTTTCGGGGAATGAAAAACTGTTTTTT
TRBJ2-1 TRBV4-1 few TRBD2 CASSLAGAIEQFF TGCGCCAGCAGCCTAGCGGGGGCTATTGAGCAGTTCTTC
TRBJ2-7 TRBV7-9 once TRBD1 CASSLNRGGEQYF TGTGCCAGCAGCTTAAACAGGGGTGGCGAGCAGTACTTC
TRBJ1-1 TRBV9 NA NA CASSVDGQGAEAFF TGTGCCAGCAGCGTAGATGGCCAGGGCGCTGAAGCTTTCTTT
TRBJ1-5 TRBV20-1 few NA CSASSPGTKNQPQHF TGCAGTGCTAGTTCTCCCGGGACAAAAAATCAGCCCCAGCATTTT
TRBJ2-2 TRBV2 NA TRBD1 CASSSQTGYTGELFF TGTGCCAGCAGTTCCCAGACAGGGTACACCGGGGAGCTGTTTTTT
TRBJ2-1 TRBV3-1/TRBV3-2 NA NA CASSYTGVEQFF TGTGCCAGCAGTTACACCGGGGTTGAGCAGTTCTTC
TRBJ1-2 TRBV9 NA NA CASSPGGGEVEGYTF TGTGCCAGCAGTCCGGGAGGAGGGGAGGTCGAGGGCTACACCTTC
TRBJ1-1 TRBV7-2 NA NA CASSLGGTSNTEAFF TGTGCCAGCAGCCTCGGAGGGACGTCGAACACTGAAGCTTTCTTT
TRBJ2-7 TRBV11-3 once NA CASSPGPGQPLSYEQYF TGTGCCAGCAGCCCCGGACCAGGGCAACCCCTCTCCTACGAGCAGTACTTC
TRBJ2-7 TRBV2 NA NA CASSGSGQGYEQYF TGTGCCAGCAGTGGGTCGGGTCAGGGGTACGAGCAGTACTTC
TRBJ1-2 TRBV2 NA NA CASSELQGSGYTF TGTGCCAGCAGTGAACTGCAGGGGTCGGGCTACACCTTC
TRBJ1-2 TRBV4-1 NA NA CASSQDWGLLGGYTF TGCGCCAGCAGCCAAGATTGGGGCCTCCTCGGGGGCTACACCTTC
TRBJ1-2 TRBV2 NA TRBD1 CASSTGERGYGYTF TGTGCCAGCAGCACAGGGGAGAGGGGTTATGGCTACACCTTC
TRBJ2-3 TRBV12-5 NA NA CASGLDFTDTQYF TGTGCTAGTGGTTTGGACTTCACAGATACGCAGTATTTT
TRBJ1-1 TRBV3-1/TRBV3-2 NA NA CASSPEGMNTEAFF TGTGCCAGCAGCCCAGAGGGCATGAACACTGAAGCTTTCTTT
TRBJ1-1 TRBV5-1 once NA CASSRTRDDTEAFF TGCGCCAGCAGCCGGACGAGGGATGACACTGAAGCTTTCTTT
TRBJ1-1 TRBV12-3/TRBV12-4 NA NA CASSFGGDTEAFF TGTGCCAGCAGTTTCGGGGGGGACACTGAAGCTTTCTTT
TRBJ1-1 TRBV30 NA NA CAWNLYVNTEAFF TGTGCCTGGAATTTATATGTGAACACTGAAGCTTTCTTT
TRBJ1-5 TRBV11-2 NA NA CASSFGSRRPQHF TGTGCCAGCAGCTTTGGTTCCCGGAGGCCCCAGCATTTT
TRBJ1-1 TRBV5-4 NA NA CASSTQDLNTEAFF TGTGCCAGCAGCACCCAGGATCTTAACACTGAAGCTTTCTTT